This TCR beta chain was captured by sequencing in a study of blood T cell repertoires in COVID-19. Study summary: Spain, Italy and the United States supplied samples that represented acute and convalescent COVID-19. PBMCs, B-cell-depleted T cells, or T cells were the source of the cDNA or gDNA that made up the material.

Source study methods: Amplifying reference gene primers gave estimates of nucleated cell counts. Some clones are missing from TCRdb's copy, which holds only in-frame ones; the method was immunoSEQ multiplex PCR. The V and J calls and clone size are taken from that table; D and trimming were inferred from the DNA. The top ten hold 23% of the sample, which has about 68,000 clones, roughly 85% seen once. The V segment lost 3 bases and the J segment 3 bases; nucleotides outside the gene matches: 15. The CDR3 totals 20 residues. Germline CDR1 SGHNT, CDR2 YYREEE (reference sequence). The clonotype was recovered from a man aged 50 to 60 with acute or convalescent COVID-19. The chain links TRBV5-4 to TRBJ2-2, with 12 bases fitting TRBD1. Sample: peripheral blood. The chain's CDR3 is CASSSPGGGTGGPYTGELFF. CDR3 coding DNA: TGTGCCAGCAGCTCACCTGGGGGTGGGACAGGGGGCCCTTACACCGGGGAGCTGTTTTTT.